Listed below are T cell receptor beta chains from one sample, sequenced in a study of control samples from healthy donors and cancer patients. Only in-frame clones appear in the TCRdb table, and some are missing; sequencing was by immunoSEQ multiplex PCR. The table records about 92,000 clones, roughly 86% of them present only once. Sequenced material: blood. These receptors were obtained from an older woman in good health. The CDR3 runs from the conserved cysteine through the conserved F or W. The D gene is left open where the match is weak. Where a row states a size, it is once, few, many or the class of an expanded clone; other rows omit it.

>NA|NA|TRBV6-2/TRBV6-3|TRBJ2-1
TGTGCCAGCAGTTACTCGAGTACTCGTAGCGATCGGAATGAGCAGTTCTTC
CASSYSSTRSDRNEQFF
>NA|TRBD1|TRBV7-9|TRBJ1-2
TGTGCCAGCAGCCTACCCGGGACAGGGGGCGGCTACACCTTC
CASSLPGTGGGYTF
>once|NA|TRBV7-9|TRBJ1-1
TGTGCCAGCAGCCAGCTTGTTAGGGGCACTGAAGCTTTCTTT
CASSQLVRGTEAFF
>NA|TRBD1|TRBV3-1/TRBV3-2|TRBJ1-1
TGTGCCAGCAGCCAAGTGCAGGGGGCTGAAGCTTTCTTT
CASSQVQGAEAFF
>few|NA|TRBV4-1|TRBJ1-1
TGCGCCAGCAGCCTAAGGGGGGGGCAAGACACTGAAGCTTTCTTT
CASSLRGGQDTEAFF
>NA|TRBD1|TRBV29-1|TRBJ1-2
TGCAGCGTTGGGGGGACAGGGGATAAGCACACCTTC
CSVGGTGDKHTF
>few|NA|TRBV28|TRBJ1-5
TGTGCCAGCTATAGCAATCAGCCCCAGCATTTT
CASYSNQPQHF
>NA|TRBD2|TRBV7-6|TRBJ2-2
TGTGCCAGCAGTTGGACTAGCGGGAGCGGGGACGGGGAGCTGTTTTTT
CASSWTSGSGDGELFF
>few|NA|TRBV4-1|TRBJ1-2
TGCGCCAGCCGCCCGACAGGAAACTATGGCTACACCTTC
CASRPTGNYGYTF
>NA|TRBD1|TRBV27|TRBJ1-6
TGTGCCAGCAGTTTACTCCCAGGGGGAAATTCACCCCTCCACTTT
CASSLLPGGNSPLHF
>NA|NA|TRBV29-1|TRBJ1-2
TGCAGCGTTGGGTCCGCTAACTATGGCTACACCTTC
CSVGSANYGYTF
>NA|NA|TRBV12-3/TRBV12-4|TRBJ1-2
TGTGCCAGCACCTCGGGACGGCTCTATGGCTACACCTTC
CASTSGRLYGYTF
>few|NA|TRBV10-3|TRBJ1-5
TGTGCCATCAGTGAGTCAGAAGTTAATCAGCCCCAGCATTTT
CAISESEVNQPQHF
>NA|TRBD1|TRBV29-1|TRBJ2-7
TGCAGCGTTTTGGTTGGGACAGGGGTAGCCTACGAGCAGTACTTC
CSVLVGTGVAYEQYF
>NA|TRBD1|TRBV19|TRBJ2-1
TGTGCCAGTAGTAGACAGGGGGCCTACAATGAGCAGTTCTTC
CASSRQGAYNEQFF
>NA|NA|TRBV6-5|TRBJ1-5
TGTGCCAGCAGTAGACAGATAGATAGCAATCAGCCCCAGCATTTT
CASSRQIDSNQPQHF
>NA|NA|TRBV18|TRBJ1-5
TGTGCCAGCTCACTTTGGCGCAATCAGCCCCAGCATTTT
CASSLWRNQPQHF
>NA|NA|TRBV9|TRBJ1-3
TGTGCCAGCAGCGTAGAAGGGGTAGGGGCTGGAAACACCATATATTTT
CASSVEGVGAGNTIYF
>NA|TRBD1|TRBV7-2|TRBJ2-3
TGTGCCAGCAGCTCTACAGGGGGCGCGGGGGCAGATACGCAGTATTTT
CASSSTGGAGADTQYF
>few|NA|TRBV6-2/TRBV6-3|TRBJ1-5
TGTGCCAGCAGTTACTCGGGGGCCAGCAATCAGCCCCAGCATTTT
CASSYSGASNQPQHF
>NA|NA|TRBV2|TRBJ1-3
TGTGCCAGCAGCCGCTCTGGAAACACCATATATTTT
CASSRSGNTIYF
>NA|NA|TRBV5-1|TRBJ2-3
TGCGCCAGCAGCCTGAGCGGTTCTAGCACAGATACGCAGTATTTT
CASSLSGSSTDTQYF
>NA|NA|TRBV6-6|TRBJ2-3
TGTGCCAGCAGTTACTCACGAGGCGGCGAGTATTTT
CASSYSRGGEYF
>NA|NA|TRBV28|TRBJ1-1
TGTGCCAGCAGTACCAGGGTGGGTGAAGCTTTCTTT
CASSTRVGEAFF
>NA|NA|TRBV10-3|TRBJ2-1
TGTGCCATCAGTGAGAAGGGAGAGGGTCATACAAGTGAGCAGTTCTTC
CAISEKGEGHTSEQFF
>NA|NA|TRBV4-3|TRBJ2-7
TGCGCCAGCAGCCAAGATAGTGGGGGTCCCTCCTACGAGCAGTACTTC
CASSQDSGGPSYEQYF
>NA|NA|TRBV7-2|TRBJ1-4
TGTGCCAGCAGCTTAGCCGGGATTGGTGAAAAACTGTTTTTT
CASSLAGIGEKLFF
>NA|TRBD2|TRBV3-1/TRBV3-2|TRBJ2-1
TGTGCCAGCAGCCAAGATCTTGGGGTAGCGGGAGCCTATGAGCAGTTCTTC
CASSQDLGVAGAYEQFF
>NA|TRBD1|TRBV18|TRBJ2-7
TGTGCCAGCTCACCGGGGACAGGCGCCTACGAGCAGTACTTC
CASSPGTGAYEQYF
>NA|NA|TRBV28|TRBJ1-6
TGTGCCAGCAGTCCGCCGAGGTCACCCCTCCACTTT
CASSPPRSPLHF
>NA|NA|TRBV6-5|TRBJ1-2
TGTGCCAGCACCGACCCGGCAGGGCCCGGCTACACCTTC
CASTDPAGPGYTF
>NA|NA|TRBV3-1/TRBV3-2|TRBJ1-1
TGTGCCAGCAGCCAAGAGGCAGCGTCGAACACTGAAGCTTTCTTT
CASSQEAASNTEAFF
>once|TRBD2|TRBV11-2|TRBJ2-2
TGTGCCAGCAGCTTAGATCGAAGCGGGAGCCCTCCCGGGGAGCTGTTTTTT
CASSLDRSGSPPGELFF
>NA|NA|TRBV19|TRBJ1-1
TGTGCCAGTAGTTTCGACGGGGAGGGGAACACTGAAGCTTTCTTT
CASSFDGEGNTEAFF
>NA|NA|TRBV18|TRBJ2-5
TGTGCCAGCTCCCACGGACTTGAGGGGGAGACCCAGTACTTC
CASSHGLEGETQYF
>NA|NA|TRBV5-1|TRBJ1-2
TGCGCCAGCAGCTTGGACCCAGGGGCTGGCTACACCTTC
CASSLDPGAGYTF
>few|NA|TRBV18|TRBJ1-3
TGTGCCAGCTCACAGGGCTCTGGAAACACCATATATTTT
CASSQGSGNTIYF
>once|NA|TRBV18|TRBJ1-4
TGTGCCAGCTCACCACCCTTGAGGGAAAGACTGTTTTTT
CASSPPLRERLFF
>NA|NA|TRBV5-1|TRBJ2-1
TGCGCCAGCAGCTTGGTGTGGGATAACTACAATGAGCAGTTCTTC
CASSLVWDNYNEQFF
>NA|TRBD2|TRBV4-1|TRBJ2-5
TGCGCCAGCAGCCAAGGACTAGCCAAAGAGACCCAGTACTTC
CASSQGLAKETQYF
>NA|TRBD1|TRBV27|TRBJ1-4
TGTGCCAGCAGTTCCTCGGGACAGGGAGGTGGAGAAAAACTGTTTTTT
CASSSSGQGGGEKLFF
>NA|NA|TRBV29-1|TRBJ2-5
TGCAGCGCCGAAGGTGGGGCGGGCCAGTACTTC
CSAEGGAGQYF
>NA|TRBD1|TRBV7-2|TRBJ2-7
TGTGCCAGCAGCTCAACAGGGGTCTCCTACGAGCAGTACTTC
CASSSTGVSYEQYF
>few|TRBD1|TRBV14|TRBJ1-2
TGTGCCAGCAGCCAAGATAGGGACAGGGCCCATGGCTACACCTTC
CASSQDRDRAHGYTF
>NA|NA|TRBV7-9|TRBJ1-3
TGTGCCAGCAGCTTATCGGCAGAATTTCTTTCTGGAAACACCATATATTTT
CASSLSAEFLSGNTIYF
>NA|NA|TRBV6-5|TRBJ1-4
TGTGCCAGCAGTTACTCGGGGACAACTAATGAAAAACTGTTTTTT
CASSYSGTTNEKLFF